The 16 T cell receptor beta chains below come from one sample, sequenced in a study of siplizumab effects on memory and regulatory T cells. Assay used: immunoSEQ multiplex PCR; TCRdb lists only in-frame clones, some missing. In the table there are about 87,000 clones, 87% of which are singletons. Input material: Tregs sorted from blood. These receptors were taken from a human donor in good health.

The chain uses TRBV28 and TRBJ1-4; no firm D call. Between the trimmed V and J ends, which lost 2 bases and 5 bases, there was a span of 18 bases. There are 17 residues in the CDR3. The germline V gene encodes CDR1 MDHEN and CDR2 SYDVKM. The DNA of the CDR3 is TGTGCCAGCAGTTTACGACCCTTAGGAGGCGCGAATGAAAAACTGTTTTTT. It codes for CASSLRPLGGANEKLFF.

V gene TRBV4-1 combines with J gene TRBJ2-5; TRBD1 is a possible D gene (7 bases). The J call is in doubt because the DNA end fits TRBJ2-7 better. The CDR3 is 14 amino acids. Germline V gene sequence: CDR1 MGHRA, CDR2 YSYEKL. The chain's CDR3 is CASSQSEGAGEQYF. The CDR3 DNA is TGCGCCAGCAGCCAATCGGAGGGGGCGGGCGAGCAGTACTTC.

The V and J genes are TRBV15 and TRBJ2-3; D not certain. From germline, CDR1 is LNHNV and CDR2 YYDKDF (reference sequence). V was cut by 5 bases and J by 3 bases, with 18 bases left in between. The CDR3 is 16 residues long. The DNA for the CDR3 is TGTGCCACCAGCGGGTGGTCTGTGGCTTTAACAGATACGCAGTATTTT. Translating it yields CATSGWSVALTDTQYF.

This chain links TRBV5-1 with TRBJ1-4; D is possibly TRBD1 (5 bases). V was shortened by 0 bases and J by 0 bases, with 12 bases between the two germline ends. The CDR3 totals 17 residues. Germline V gene sequence: CDR1 SGHRS, CDR2 YFSETQ. Here the CDR3 reads CASSLAGQGATNEKLFF. The CDR3 DNA reads TGCGCCAGCAGCTTGGCCGGGCAGGGAGCAACTAATGAAAAACTGTTTTTT.

The DNA of the CDR3 is TGTGCCAGCAGTAGGGGGGCACCCTATAATTCACCCCTCCACTTT. Translation gives CASSRGAPYNSPLHF. The chain uses TRBV6-6 and TRBJ1-6; weak D call: TRBD1 (6 bases). The CDR3 contains 15 residues. CDR1 is MNHNY and CDR2 is SVGAGI in the germline V gene (reference sequence). Trimming pared 5 bases from V and 2 bases from J, leaving 10 bases between.

For the CDR3, the DNA is TGTGCCAGCAGGGCCCCGGAGGGAACTGAAGCTTTCTTT. It specifies CASRAPEGTEAFF. This chain links TRBV7-3 with TRBJ1-1; no reliable D call. The length of the CDR3 is 13 residues. Trimming left V 6 bases short and J 5 bases short, with 13 bases between. Germline-derived CDR1 and CDR2 are SGHTA and FQGTGA.

This clone came up once. V is TRBV21-1 and J is TRBJ2-2; TRBD1, the D gene given by the table, was not confirmed from the DNA. TRBV21-1 is described as a pseudogene. The CDR3 contains 16 residues. CDR3 amino acids: CASSRGDRANTGELFF. DNA for the CDR3: TGTGCCAGCAGCAGAGGGGACAGAGCGAACACCGGGGAGCTGTTTTTT.

The gene calls are TRBV30 and TRBJ2-2; TRBD1 matches 9 bases. The CDR3 extends over 15 amino acids. The V and J ends lost 4 bases and 3 bases, in that order; junction bases with no gene match: 6. Germline V lookup: CDR1 GTSNPN, CDR2 SVGIG (reference sequence). The CDR3 sequence: CAWNRGLYDTGELFF. The CDR3 DNA follows: TGTGCCTGGAACAGGGGGCTGTACGACACCGGGGAGCTGTTTTTT.

The V gene is TRBV5-4, the J gene TRBJ2-3; 14 positions match TRBD2. The V and J ends lost 4 bases and 6 bases, in that order; junction bases with no gene match: 4. Looked up from germline, CDR1 is SGHNT and CDR2 is YYREEE (reference sequence). This CDR3 region has 15 residues. The CDR3 sequence: CASSPTSGGADTQYF. CDR3 DNA: TGTGCCAGCAGCCCGACTAGCGGGGGGGCGGATACGCAGTATTTT.

V gene TRBV28 combines with J gene TRBJ2-7, with a weak D call TRBD1 (6 bases). Trimming removed 3 bases at V and 3 bases at J, with 12 bases between. Looked up from germline, CDR1 is MDHEN and CDR2 is SYDVKM. The CDR3 has 14 residues. The DNA of the CDR3 is TGTGCCAGCAGTTTCGTGGGGGCGCGCTACGAGCAGTACTTC. Its protein is CASSFVGARYEQYF.

CDR3 nucleotide sequence: TGTGCCACCCGATCAGGGACCGAGAAGGGTACTGAAGCTTTCTTT. The encoded protein is CATRSGTEKGTEAFF. The gene calls are TRBV6-4 and TRBJ1-1, with TRBD1 as a possible D gene (5 bases). The length of the CDR3 is 15 residues. With 10 bases removed from V and 5 bases from J, the gap between germline ends came to 23 bases. The germline V gene has CDR1 MRHNA and CDR2 SNTAGT.

This clone was recorded only once. This chain connects TRBV5-4 to TRBJ2-1; TRBD2 aligns across 11 bases. The CDR3 spans 16 residues. CDR1 SGHNT and CDR2 YYREEE come from the germline V gene (reference sequence). Unmatched junction bases numbered 7, after V lost 0 bases and J lost 8 bases. CDR3 in amino acids: CASSLGTSGGGDEQFF. In DNA, the CDR3 is TGTGCCAGCAGCTTGGGAACTAGCGGGGGAGGGGATGAGCAGTTCTTC.

V gene TRBV5-1 combines with J gene TRBJ1-1, with TRBD1 as a possible D gene (6 bases). Trimming took 0 bases from V and 1 from J, leaving 13 bases between them. Germline V gene data show CDR1 as SGHRS and CDR2 as YFSETQ. The CDR3 runs 16 residues. The CDR3 DNA reads TGCGCCAGCAGCTTGGCCCGGGGGCTCGGGAACACTGAAGCTTTCTTT. Its translation: CASSLARGLGNTEAFF. The entire variable domain, with the rest obtained from reference TRBV5-1 and TRBJ1-1, is as follows: KAGVTQTPRYLIKTRGQQVTLSCSPISGHRSVSWYQQTPGQGLQFLFEYFSETQRNKGNFPGRFSGRQFSNSRSEMNVSTLELGDSALYLCASSLARGLGNTEAFFGQGTRLTVV.

V is TRBV7-6 and J is TRBJ2-7, with TRBD2 matching over 11 bases. CDR3 size: 18 residues. Trimming cost V 2 bases and J 1 base; bases outside gene matches: 10. The V gene's germline CDR1 is SGHVS and CDR2 FNYEAQ. Written as DNA, the CDR3 is TGTGCCAGCAGCTTACTCCCTCCTCTAGCGGGGGGTTCCTACGAGCAGTACTTC. Translation: CASSLLPPLAGGSYEQYF. Full variable domain (rest looked up from reference TRBV7-6 and TRBJ2-7): GAGVSQSPRYKVTKRGQDVALRCDPISGHVSLYWYRQALGQGPEFLTYFNYEAQQDKSGLPNDRFSAERPEGSISTLTIQRTEQRDSAMYRCASSLLPPLAGGSYEQYFGPGTRLTVT.

The chain uses TRBV27 and TRBJ2-5; D assignment may be TRBD1 or TRBD2 (7 bases each). V lost 8 bases and J lost 5, with 18 bases in between. The germline gives CDR1 MNHEY, CDR2 SMNVEV (reference sequence). The CDR3 sequence is 14 residues long. The CDR3 spells CASGGGGWWETQYF. CDR3 bases: TGTGCCAGCGGGGGAGGGGGCTGGTGGGAGACCCAGTACTTC.

This chain joins TRBV29-1 and TRBJ2-3; D is uncertain. Trimming left V 7 bases short and J 0 bases short, with 8 bases between. The CDR3 is made up of 12 amino acids. CDR1 SQVTM and CDR2 ANQGSEA come from the germline V gene. CDR3 nucleotides: TGCAGCGGTTCAGGTAGCACAGATACGCAGTATTTT. This sequence encodes CSGSGSTDTQYF.